Listed below are T cell receptor beta chains from one sample, sequenced in a study of identical twins. MiXCR was run by TCRdb on the 5' RACE reads, yielding one entry per CDR3 protein. The sample yields about 250,000 distinct CDR3 sequences, approximately 8% seen once. These data also featured in a second study, about yellow fever vaccine responses in identical twins.

Sequenced: CD8+ T cells sorted from blood. The receptors were gathered from a woman aged 18-29 years in good health. CDR3s include the opening cysteine and the closing phenylalanine or tryptophan. Each record gives: J gene, clone size, V gene, D gene, CDR3 protein, CDR3 DNA. The D gene is left open where the match is weak. The size of a clone is reported for some rows only, either as once, few or many, or as a class for expanded clones.

j_gene: TRBJ2-7
abundance: NA
v_gene: TRBV19
d_gene: TRBD2
CDR3aa: CASSIYAGGGYEQYF
CDR3nt: TGTGCCAGTAGTATATATGCGGGAGGAGGGTACGAGCAGTACTTC

j_gene: TRBJ2-3
abundance: many
v_gene: TRBV24-1
d_gene: NA
CDR3aa: CATSDLGYSDTQYF
CDR3nt: TGTGCCACCAGTGACTTGGGATATTCAGATACGCAGTATTTT

j_gene: TRBJ2-1
abundance: NA
v_gene: TRBV29-1
d_gene: NA
CDR3aa: CSVEGYRTGFYNEQFF
CDR3nt: TGCAGCGTTGAGGGGTATCGGACTGGGTTTTACAATGAGCAGTTCTTC

j_gene: TRBJ2-5
abundance: NA
v_gene: TRBV24-1
d_gene: NA
CDR3aa: CATSGLGYQETQYF
CDR3nt: TGTGCCACCAGTGGGCTGGGGTACCAAGAGACCCAGTACTTC

j_gene: TRBJ2-1
abundance: NA
v_gene: TRBV20-1
d_gene: NA
CDR3aa: CSASRAGTYNEQFF
CDR3nt: TGCAGTGCTAGTCGGGCGGGGACCTACAATGAGCAGTTCTTC

j_gene: TRBJ2-2
abundance: many
v_gene: TRBV13
d_gene: TRBD2
CDR3aa: CASRDIAGEANTGELFF
CDR3nt: TGTGCCAGCAGAGATATAGCGGGAGAAGCCAACACCGGGGAGCTGTTTTTT

j_gene: TRBJ1-5
abundance: many
v_gene: TRBV27
d_gene: TRBD1
CDR3aa: CASSPFRGGGSQPQHF
CDR3nt: TGTGCCAGCAGTCCATTCAGGGGGGGCGGGAGTCAGCCCCAGCATTTT

j_gene: TRBJ1-2
abundance: NA
v_gene: TRBV3-1
d_gene: TRBD1
CDR3aa: CASSRVQQGIYGYTF
CDR3nt: TGTGCCAGCAGCCGCGTTCAACAGGGGATCTATGGCTACACCTTC

j_gene: TRBJ2-1
abundance: NA
v_gene: TRBV28
d_gene: NA
CDR3aa: CASQGSYNEQFF
CDR3nt: TGTGCCAGCCAAGGCTCCTACAATGAGCAGTTCTTC

j_gene: TRBJ2-3
abundance: few
v_gene: TRBV12-3/TRBV12-4
d_gene: TRBD2
CDR3aa: CATRLAGVGDTQYF
CDR3nt: TGTGCCACCCGACTAGCGGGAGTGGGAGATACGCAGTATTTT

j_gene: TRBJ2-7
abundance: few
v_gene: TRBV5-6
d_gene: NA
CDR3aa: CASSLGQDISYEQYF
CDR3nt: TGTGCCAGCAGCTTGGGACAGGATATCTCCTACGAGCAGTACTTC

j_gene: TRBJ2-1
abundance: NA
v_gene: TRBV3-1
d_gene: NA
CDR3aa: CARSQEKGPTVGPEQFF
CDR3nt: TGTGCCAGAAGCCAAGAGAAGGGACCCACCGTAGGCCCTGAGCAGTTCTTC

j_gene: TRBJ1-1
abundance: many
v_gene: TRBV9
d_gene: TRBD1
CDR3aa: CASSPQAGTGTEAFF
CDR3nt: TGTGCCAGCAGCCCCCAAGCCGGGACAGGGACTGAAGCTTTCTTT

j_gene: TRBJ2-4
abundance: many
v_gene: TRBV12-3/TRBV12-4
d_gene: NA
CDR3aa: CASSLSSKNIQYF
CDR3nt: TGTGCCAGCAGTTTGTCTTCCAAAAACATTCAGTACTTC

j_gene: TRBJ2-7
abundance: few
v_gene: TRBV9
d_gene: TRBD2
CDR3aa: CASSIQAGDGYEQYF
CDR3nt: TGTGCCAGCAGCATTCAAGCGGGAGACGGGTACGAGCAGTACTTC

j_gene: TRBJ2-5
abundance: NA
v_gene: TRBV11-1
d_gene: TRBD1
CDR3aa: CASSGGQYQETQYF
CDR3nt: TGTGCCAGCAGCGGGGGACAGTACCAAGAGACCCAGTACTTC